This T cell receptor (beta chain) stems from a study of blood T cells in healthy people across ages. Background on the study: The capture of about one barcoded beta molecule per two T cells was achieved by template switching. Study-level results: Whereas aged donors had fewer naive CD4+ cells, long-lived donors had more of them and higher diversity. CMV status of donors was not determined, possibly confounding expanded clonotype changes.

A J-beta primer mix and a sample-barcoded 5' primer were used in a second PCR of about 7 to 12 cycles. TCRdb re-analysed the 5' RACE reads in MiXCR, keeping a single row per CDR3 protein. The data hold fewer than 2,000,000 distinct CDR3 sequences, with about 31% observed a single time. Per-sample PBMC isolation yielded at least 6.5 million cells. On this clonotype itself: The antigen remains undetermined.

The CDR3 is made up of 13 amino acids. The V end lost 6 bases, the J end lost 3 bases, and 9 bases lay between the germline ends. CDR1 and CDR2 from the germline V gene are MDHEN and SYDVKM. The J gene is TRBJ1-5, the V gene TRBV28, with D unclear. This clonotype originated in a woman in her twenties or thirties in good health. The specimen sequenced was blood. The CDR3 region is CASSPAFNQPQHF. The CDR3 DNA is TGTGCCAGCAGCCCCGCCTTCAATCAGCCCCAGCATTTT.